A selection of T cell receptor beta chains follows, all from one sample in a study of T cell responses to AZD1222 COVID-19 vaccine. TCRdb keeps only in-frame clones here, not all; method: immunoSEQ multiplex PCR. The data contain about 110,000 clones, roughly nine tenths of them singletons. The input for sequencing was peripheral blood, taken on day 0 of AZD1222 vaccination. These receptors originate from an adult in good health. The CDR3 runs from the conserved cysteine through the conserved F or W. A D gene is named only where the DNA matches it firmly. For some rows the clone size is stated as once, few or many, or as a class when expanded; others skip it.

CDR3aa: CASSLGQGQETQYF
CDR3nt: TGCGCCAGCAGCTTGGGACAGGGCCAAGAGACCCAGTACTTC
abundance: .
j_gene: TRBJ2-5
len: 14
v_gene: TRBV5-1
d_gene: TRBD1

CDR3aa: CASSRGAGSTDTQYF
CDR3nt: TGTGCCAGCAGCCGGGGGGCAGGGAGCACAGATACGCAGTATTTT
abundance: .
j_gene: TRBJ2-3
len: 15
v_gene: TRBV11-2
d_gene: .

CDR3aa: CASSFDGVGADTQYF
CDR3nt: TGTGCCAGCAGCTTCGATGGGGTGGGGGCAGATACGCAGTATTTT
abundance: .
j_gene: TRBJ2-3
len: 15
v_gene: TRBV7-9
d_gene: .

CDR3aa: CASSFTPTAGASYEQYF
CDR3nt: TGTGCCAGCAGTTTCACCCCTACGGCAGGGGCTTCCTACGAGCAGTACTTC
abundance: .
j_gene: TRBJ2-7
len: 17
v_gene: TRBV27
d_gene: .

CDR3aa: CASSPRGRAQETQYF
CDR3nt: TGTGCCAGCAGTCCCCGAGGTCGGGCACAAGAGACCCAGTACTTC
abundance: .
j_gene: TRBJ2-5
len: 15
v_gene: TRBV28
d_gene: .

CDR3aa: CASSLLGGGGDIQYF
CDR3nt: TGTGCCAGCAGCCTCTTGGGGGGCGGTGGGGACATTCAGTACTTC
abundance: .
j_gene: TRBJ2-4
len: 15
v_gene: TRBV7-3
d_gene: .

CDR3aa: CASRRTGGGTEAFF
CDR3nt: TGTGCCAGCAGAAGGACAGGGGGTGGGACTGAAGCTTTCTTT
abundance: .
j_gene: TRBJ1-1
len: 14
v_gene: TRBV7-3
d_gene: TRBD1

CDR3aa: CASSLGGDSTYEQYF
CDR3nt: TGTGCCAGCAGCTTGGGCGGGGACTCAACCTACGAGCAGTACTTC
abundance: .
j_gene: TRBJ2-7
len: 15
v_gene: TRBV7-2
d_gene: .

CDR3aa: CASSARDGSYEQYF
CDR3nt: TGTGCCAGCAGCGCCAGGGACGGCTCCTACGAGCAGTACTTC
abundance: few
j_gene: TRBJ2-7
len: 14
v_gene: TRBV9
d_gene: .

CDR3aa: CASLQGLAGGNPYEQYF
CDR3nt: TGCGCCAGCTTGCAAGGACTAGCGGGAGGGAACCCCTACGAGCAGTACTTC
abundance: .
j_gene: TRBJ2-7
len: 17
v_gene: TRBV10-1
d_gene: TRBD2

CDR3aa: CASSLRGTNEKLFF
CDR3nt: TGTGCCAGCAGTCTCAGGGGGACTAATGAAAAACTGTTTTTT
abundance: .
j_gene: TRBJ1-4
len: 14
v_gene: TRBV9
d_gene: TRBD1

CDR3aa: CASSIRQGVTEAFF
CDR3nt: TGTGCCAGTAGTATTAGACAGGGGGTTACTGAAGCTTTCTTT
abundance: .
j_gene: TRBJ1-1
len: 14
v_gene: TRBV19
d_gene: TRBD1

CDR3aa: CASSNVRAFF
CDR3nt: TGTGCCAGCAGCAACGTCCGCGCTTTCTTT
abundance: .
j_gene: TRBJ1-1
len: 10
v_gene: TRBV11-3
d_gene: .